This passage covers 8 T cell receptor beta chains from one sample sequenced in a study of STAT5B mutations in CD4+ large granular lymphocyte leukemia. Clones were sequenced by immunoSEQ multiplex PCR, and TCRdb holds only the in-frame ones, with some missing. The sample contains around 8,900 clones, over 85% of which appear only once. The sequenced sample was PBMCs. The receptors originated from a woman aged 70 to 79 with CD4+ T-cell large granular lymphocyte leukemia.

V and J are TRBV19 and TRBJ1-2, with 7 nucleotides matching TRBD1. The J segment lost 5 bases and the V segment lost 6 bases, leaving 9 bases of the junction unmatched. Germline lookup yields CDR1 LNHDA and CDR2 SQIVND (reference sequence). The CDR3 is 14 residues long. DNA of the CDR3: TGTGCCAGTAGCGCCGACAGGGTGTTTTATGGCTACACCTTC. Translating it yields CASSADRVFYGYTF.

This clone was counted between two and nine times. The chain is built from TRBV15 and TRBJ1-1; 7 bases line up with TRBD1. With V trimmed by 5 bases and J by 1 base, 13 bases remained unmatched. Germline CDR1 LNHNV, CDR2 YYDKDF (reference sequence). This CDR3 has 17 amino acids. The CDR3 nucleotides read TGTGCCACCAGCCCAAAAGGGGGCGAGTTAGGGAACACTGAAGCTTTCTTT. It specifies CATSPKGGELGNTEAFF.

The CDR3 region is CSVGGQGSHEQYF. The CDR3 nucleotides read TGCAGCGTTGGAGGGCAGGGTTCCCACGAGCAGTACTTC. The V gene is TRBV29-1, the J gene TRBJ2-7; D is perhaps TRBD1 or TRBD2 (5 bases each). Germline V gene lookup returns CDR1 SQVTM and CDR2 ANQGSEA. This CDR3 is built from 13 residues. V gave up 4 bases and J gave up 5 bases, with 15 bases separating them.

In its sample, this clone was seen once. The chain combines TRBV2 with TRBJ2-1; the match to TRBD2 covers 7 bases. Trimming took 3 bases from V and 4 from J; bases not matched to a gene: 6. Germline CDR1 is SNHLY and CDR2 is FYNNEI. The CDR3 sequence is 15 residues long. The CDR3 protein is CASSELASGYNEQFF. The CDR3 DNA reads as TGTGCCAGCAGTGAGTTGGCTAGCGGATACAATGAGCAGTTCTTC. Together with reference TRBV2 and TRBJ2-1, the CDR3 gives the full variable domain: EPEVTQTPSHQVTQMGQEVILRCVPISNHLYFYWYRQILGQKVEFLVSFYNNEISEKSEIFDDQFSVERPDGSNFTLKIRSTKLEDSAMYFCASSELASGYNEQFFGPGTRLTVL.

The chain uses TRBV11-1 and TRBJ2-1; 11 nucleotides align to TRBD2. The CDR3 totals 16 residues. The trim removed 2 bases at V and 6 bases at J, leaving 6 bases unmatched. Germline CDR1 SGHAT, CDR2 FQDESV (reference sequence). The CDR3: CASSLRASGGLNEQFF. The CDR3 bases are TGTGCCAGCAGCTTAAGGGCTAGCGGGGGGCTCAATGAGCAGTTCTTC. Full variable domain (outside the CDR3, taken from reference TRBV11-1 and TRBJ2-1): EAEVAQSPRYKITEKSQAVAFWCDPISGHATLYWYRQILGQGPELLVQFQDESVVDDSQLPKDRFSAERLKGVDSTLKIQPAELGDSAMYLCASSLRASGGLNEQFFGPGTRLTVL.

The chain joins TRBV7-8 to TRBJ2-7, with D unclear. Germline CDR1 is SGHVS and CDR2 is FQNEAQ. The CDR3 extends over 14 amino acids. V shed 5 bases and J shed 0 bases, with 11 bases lying between them. Here the CDR3 DNA reads TGTGCCAGCAGCCAGTATAGGAGCTCCTACGAGCAGTACTTC. As protein: CASSQYRSSYEQYF.

The chain uses TRBV30 and TRBJ2-6; D is ambiguous. This CDR3 comprises 14 residues. CDR1 is GTSNPN and CDR2 is SVGIG in the germline V gene (reference sequence). CDR3 DNA sequence: TGTGCTCTACAAACAGCCTCTGGGGCCAACGTCCTGACTTTC. Its protein product is CALQTASGANVLTF.

The V call is TRBV10-3, the J call TRBJ1-2; possible D gene TRBD1, 6 bases. This CDR3 has 12 residues. The V end lost 7 bases, the J end lost 3 bases, and 9 bases lay between the germline ends. Germline lookup yields CDR1 ENHRY and CDR2 SYGVKD. This chain's CDR3 is CAIKPGDYGYTF. The CDR3 DNA sequence: TGTGCCATCAAACCAGGGGACTATGGCTACACCTTC.